The clone carrying this T cell receptor (beta chain) appeared many times. The data derive from a study of T cells in Graves' hyperthyroidism and ophthalmopathy. TCR beta CDR3 region amplification was performed from RNA transcripts. First-round RT-PCR with HTBI primers amplified the TCR CDR3 region. TCRdb recomputed calls from the multiplex PCR reads with MiXCR, one row per CDR3 protein. The data show 300,000 to 350,000 distinct CDR3 sequences, with 15% to 20% seen just once and roughly a third held by the top ten. The CDR3 sequence is 12 residues long. Germline CDR1 is GTSNPN and CDR2 is SVGIG (reference sequence). Trimming took off 5 bases at V and 5 bases at J, with 11 bases between the two ends.

The chain joins TRBV30 to TRBJ2-3; D remains unclear. The sequence was collected from a man aged 30 to 39 with Graves' hyperthyroidism. The sample comprised blood. The CDR3 loop reads CAWGETGDTQYF. The CDR3 nucleotides read TGTGCCTGGGGCGAGACGGGAGATACGCAGTATTTT.